The 21 T cell receptor beta chains listed next were all sequenced from one sample in a study of blood T cell repertoires in COVID-19 (dated by TCRdb to 2019 to 2021). Library preparation used the immunoSEQ multiplex PCR assay. The table comes from immuneACCESS by way of TCRdb, which keeps in-frame sequences with V and J called. Part of the clones is missing from these tables; in studies checked, under half for an unresolved V gene and the rest for unknown reasons. In all, the sample holds a few hundred thousand clones, and roughly 88% of those were seen once. 2.2% of the sample goes to the ten largest clones. The source material was peripheral blood. The receptors derive from a man aged 30-40 years who had recovered from COVID-19.

The V call is TRBV18, the J call TRBJ2-3; TRBD2 matches 7 bases. V was pared by 2 bases and J by 5 bases, with 10 bases of the junction left unmatched. Germline V gene data show CDR1 as KGHSH and CDR2 as LQKENI. The CDR3 consists of 16 residues. CDR3 residues: CASSPAGSGAKDTQYF. CDR3 nucleotide sequence: TGTGCCAGCTCACCAGCCGGAAGCGGGGCGAAAGATACGCAGTATTTT.

The V gene is TRBV11-2, the J gene TRBJ2-3, with D unclear. Per the germline V gene, CDR1 is SGHAT and CDR2 is FQNNGV. This CDR3 has 12 amino acids. The V gene lost 4 bases and the J gene lost 6 bases, with 8 bases spanning the gap. This CDR3 reads CASSSFGDTQYF. The CDR3 nucleotides are TGTGCCAGCAGCTCGTTCGGGGATACGCAGTATTTT.

This clone is a singleton in its sample. The J gene is TRBJ1-5, the V gene TRBV7-2; TRBD1 matches 9 bases. Germline CDR1 and CDR2: SGHTA and FQGNSA. This CDR3 has 15 amino acids. V shed 2 bases and J 5 bases; nucleotides not matched to a gene: 4. In DNA, the CDR3 is TGTGCCAGCAGCTTATGGCGACAGGGGGATCAGCCCCAGCATTTT. Protein: CASSLWRQGDQPQHF.

The genes are TRBV30 and TRBJ2-2; 11 bases line up with TRBD1. Germline-derived CDR1 and CDR2 are GTSNPN and SVGIG (reference sequence). The CDR3 loop spans 16 amino acids. V was clipped by 1 base and J by 7 bases; unmatched bases: 8. CDR3: CAWSGAGQGAVGELFF. The CDR3 DNA reads TGTGCCTGGAGTGGAGCCGGACAGGGGGCCGTCGGGGAGCTGTTTTTT.

J is TRBJ1-2 and V is TRBV18; the match to TRBD1 covers 10 bases. J lost 5 bases, V lost 2 bases, and 5 bases had no gene match. Germline V gene sequence: CDR1 KGHSH, CDR2 LQKENI. There are 15 residues in the CDR3. The CDR3 sequence: CASSPTGTGVYGYTF. For the CDR3, the DNA is TGTGCCAGCTCACCAACCGGGACAGGGGTTTATGGCTACACCTTC.

The chain has TRBV6-5 and TRBJ1-1; TRBD1 agrees at 7 bases. V was clipped by 1 base and J by 4 bases; unmatched bases: 6. The CDR3 runs to 15 residues. CDR1 MNHEY and CDR2 SVGAGI come from the germline V gene. In DNA, the CDR3 is TGTGCCAGCAGTTACTTAACGCAGGGGGGCACTGAAGCTTTCTTT. Amino acid sequence: CASSYLTQGGTEAFF.

The chain links TRBV3-1 (or the pseudogene TRBV3-2) to TRBJ2-2; D remains ambiguous. The germline V gene has CDR1 LGHDT and CDR2 YNNKEL (reference sequence). The V end lost 4 bases, the J end lost 7 bases, and 10 bases lay between the germline ends. CDR3 size: 13 residues. As DNA, the CDR3 is TGTGCCAGCAGCCCCACGGGTGGCGGGGAGCTGTTTTTT. Its protein is CASSPTGGGELFF.

This chain joins TRBV9 and TRBJ1-2; 7 positions match TRBD1. The CDR3 is 16 residues long. Losses at the gene ends were 2 bases for V and 6 bases for J; bases not matched to a gene: 13. Germline V gene sequence: CDR1 SGDLS, CDR2 YYNGEE. The CDR3 nucleotides are TGTGCCAGCAGCGTCGTTCCGGACAGGTCGTCTAATGGCTACACCTTC. Translation: CASSVVPDRSSNGYTF.

V and J are TRBV5-4 and TRBJ1-2, with 7 bases lining up with TRBD1. The V and J ends lost 0 bases and 2 bases, in that order; junction bases with no gene match: 1. Germline V gene sequence: CDR1 SGHNT, CDR2 YYREEE (reference sequence). This CDR3 region has 14 residues. The CDR3 is CASSLGGGNYGYTF. For the CDR3, the DNA is TGTGCCAGCAGCTTGGGAGGGGGCAACTATGGCTACACCTTC.

The J gene is TRBJ2-7, the V gene TRBV9, with D tentatively TRBD2 (5 bases). Deletions cut 3 bases from V and 4 bases from J, with 14 bases between. The CDR3 sequence is 14 residues long. CDR1 and CDR2 from the germline V gene are SGDLS and YYNGEE. In DNA, the CDR3 is TGTGCCAGCAGCGCCAGAGGGTGGGGTTACGAGCAGTACTTC. Its translation is CASSARGWGYEQYF. Full variable domain (missing parts from reference TRBV9 and TRBJ2-7): DSGVTQTPKHLITATGQRVTLRCSPRSGDLSVYWYQQSLDQGLQFLIQYYNGEERAKGNILERFSAQQFPDLHSELNLSSLELGDSALYFCASSARGWGYEQYFGPGTRLTVT.

This clone occurred once. This CDR3 is CATPRRDGENEQFF. CDR3 DNA: TGTGCCACCCCGAGGAGGGATGGAGAAAATGAGCAGTTCTTC. The chain employs TRBV19 and TRBJ2-1, with a tentative D call TRBD2 (6 bases). Trimming removed 10 bases at V and 7 bases at J, with 20 bases between. This CDR3 is built from 14 residues. Germline CDR1 and CDR2: LNHDA and SQIVND (reference sequence). Full variable domain (remainder filled in from reference TRBV19 and TRBJ2-1): DGGITQSPKYLFRKEGQNVTLSCEQNLNHDAMYWYRQDPGQGLRLIYYSQIVNDFQKGDIAEGYSVSREKKESFPLTVTSAQKNPTAFYLCATPRRDGENEQFFGPGTRLTVL.

The chain has TRBV18 and TRBJ2-1, with no clear D. With 3 bases removed from V and 7 bases from J, the gap between germline ends came to 10 bases. The CDR3 extends over 13 amino acids. Looked up from germline, CDR1 is KGHSH and CDR2 is LQKENI. As DNA, the CDR3 is TGTGCCAGCTCACCGAGTGAGCGTAATGAGCAGTTCTTC. It codes for CASSPSERNEQFF.

The V call is TRBV3-1 (or the pseudogene TRBV3-2), the J call TRBJ2-2, with D tentatively TRBD1 (6 bases). V was pared by 0 bases and J by 5 bases, with 10 bases between. The CDR3 spans 15 residues. In germline, CDR1 is LGHDT, CDR2 YNNKEL (reference sequence). In nucleotides, the CDR3 is TGTGCCAGCAGCCAAGATTCTAGGGGGACCGGGGAGCTGTTTTTT. Its protein product is CASSQDSRGTGELFF.

The chain joins TRBV28 to TRBJ1-5; D remains unclear. This CDR3 has 12 residues. V lost 3 bases and J 7 bases, leaving 7 bases between the germline ends. Germline V gene data show CDR1 as MDHEN and CDR2 as SYDVKM. The CDR3 protein is CASSFPPQPQHF. The DNA of the CDR3 is TGTGCCAGCAGTTTCCCTCCCCAGCCCCAGCATTTT.

Points on this clone: The germline gene is not matched at one end of the junction; a read error may be the cause. This sequence joins TRBV5-1 and TRBJ2-3; TRBD2 agrees at 8 bases. The CDR3 covers 14 residues. Germline V gene lookup returns CDR1 SGHRS and CDR2 YFSETQ. CDR3 bases: TGCGCCCGCAGCCCGGGGGGGGTCGGCGATACGCAGTATTTT. Amino acids: CARSPGGVGDTQYF.

The chain combines TRBV19 with TRBJ1-1; tentatively, D is TRBD1 (6 bases). The V end lost 1 base, the J end lost 5 bases, and 20 bases lay between the germline ends. This CDR3 has 17 amino acids. Germline CDR1 and CDR2: LNHDA and SQIVND (reference sequence). The CDR3 region is CASSIVSWGQGMTEAFF. DNA of the CDR3: TGTGCCAGTAGTATAGTTTCGTGGGGGCAGGGCATGACTGAAGCTTTCTTT.

The chain uses TRBV4-3 and TRBJ2-5; 8 bases agree with TRBD2. The trim removed 0 bases at V and 5 bases at J, leaving 11 bases unmatched. Looked up from germline, CDR1 is LGHNA and CDR2 is YSLEER. The CDR3 contains 17 residues. CDR3: CASSQETTGGPGETQYF. The CDR3 nucleotides are TGCGCCAGCAGCCAAGAAACCACGGGGGGGCCCGGGGAGACCCAGTACTTC.

This chain links TRBV5-4 with TRBJ1-1, with 9 bases lining up with TRBD1. J gave up 5 bases and V 2 bases, and 10 bases lay outside the gene matches. The CDR3 extends over 16 amino acids. CDR1 and CDR2 from the germline V gene are SGHNT and YYREEE (reference sequence). The CDR3 DNA reads as TGTGCCAGCAGCTTCGGGGGGGGGACAGGGTGGACTGAAGCTTTCTTT. Encoded protein: CASSFGGGTGWTEAFF.

This sequence joins TRBV3-1 (or the pseudogene TRBV3-2) and TRBJ1-2, with D unclear. The germline CDR1 and CDR2 sequences are LGHDT and YNNKEL (reference sequence). The V end lost 4 bases, the J end lost 2 bases, and 14 bases lay between the germline ends. This CDR3 has 15 amino acids. DNA of the CDR3: TGTGCCAGCAGCCCGCGGACGGGAACCAACTATGGCTACACCTTC. Translating gives CASSPRTGTNYGYTF.

V usage is TRBV6-4 and J usage is TRBJ1-2; D might be TRBD1 (5 bases). The germline V and J ends were trimmed by 6 bases and 2 bases, with 13 bases remaining between them. This CDR3 is 14 amino acids long. Germline values: CDR1 MRHNA, CDR2 SNTAGT. The CDR3 sequence: CASSRSGSNYGYTF. For the CDR3, the DNA is TGTGCCAGCAGCCGTTCAGGGTCGAACTATGGCTACACCTTC.

The V call is TRBV2, the J call TRBJ2-2, with a tentative D call TRBD1 (6 bases). This CDR3 contains 14 residues. The germline V and J ends were trimmed by 5 bases and 7 bases, with 14 bases remaining between them. Germline V CDR1 and CDR2: SNHLY, FYNNEI. The CDR3 nucleotides are TGTGCCAGCAGTAGTACAGGGCCCCTCGGGGAGCTGTTTTTT. It encodes CASSSTGPLGELFF.